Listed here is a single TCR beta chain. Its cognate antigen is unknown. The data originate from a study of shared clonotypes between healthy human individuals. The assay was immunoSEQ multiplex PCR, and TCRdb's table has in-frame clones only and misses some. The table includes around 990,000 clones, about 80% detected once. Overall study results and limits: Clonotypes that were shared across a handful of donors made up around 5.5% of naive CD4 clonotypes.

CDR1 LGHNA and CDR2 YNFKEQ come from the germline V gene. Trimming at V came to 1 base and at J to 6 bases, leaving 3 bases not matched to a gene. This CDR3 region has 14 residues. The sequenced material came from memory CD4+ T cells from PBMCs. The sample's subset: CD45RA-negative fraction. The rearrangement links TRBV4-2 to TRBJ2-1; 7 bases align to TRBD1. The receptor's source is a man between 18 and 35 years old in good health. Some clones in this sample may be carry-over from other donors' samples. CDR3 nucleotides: TGTGCCAGCAGCCAAGGGGGACAGTCCAATGAGCAGTTCTTC. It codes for CASSQGGQSNEQFF.